This TCR beta chain was captured in a study of blood T cell repertoires in COVID-19. Study overall: Samples came from the United States, Italy and Spain, spanning acute and convalescent COVID-19. Nucleic acid was either cDNA or gDNA, and it came from T cells, B-cell-depleted T cells, or PBMCs.

Libraries were prepared by immunoSEQ multiplex PCR; TCRdb keeps only in-frame clonotypes and omits some of them. The sample records about 180,000 clones, 82% being singletons. V lost 6 bases and J lost 4, with 12 bases in between. Germline values: CDR1 SQVTM, CDR2 ANQGSEA. The CDR3 contains 12 residues. V is TRBV29-1 and J is TRBJ1-1; tentative D call: TRBD1 (5 bases). The TCR was taken from a woman in her 70s with acute or convalescent COVID-19. The sample was peripheral blood. DNA for the CDR3: TGCAGCGTAGCAGGGATTAGCACTGAAGCTTTCTTT. This encodes CSVAGISTEAFF.